These 5 T cell receptor beta chains were all obtained from the same sample, sequenced in a study of blood T cell dynamics during melanoma immunotherapy. Profiled with immunoSEQ multiplex PCR; TCRdb holds only in-frame clones, not every one. Of 15,000 to 20,000 clones listed, 65% to 90% are singletons. Time point reported: pre-treatment baseline. This specimen consisted of blood, obtained from a patient treated with checkpoint blockade. Receptors originate from a human donor with melanoma.

This clone ranks as large. This chain links TRBV6-1 with TRBJ2-7; D call uncertain. Deletions cut 3 bases from V and 3 bases from J, with 6 bases between. This CDR3 spans 12 amino acids. Germline V lookup: CDR1 MNHNS, CDR2 SASEGT. The CDR3 region has the DNA TGTGCCAGCAGTGAGGACGGCTACGAGCAGTACTTC. Encoded protein: CASSEDGYEQYF.

This chain joins TRBV27 and TRBJ1-6; no firm D call. V lost 3 bases and J 3 bases, leaving 18 bases between the germline ends. The CDR3 is 18 residues long. The germline V gene has CDR1 MNHEY and CDR2 SMNVEV (reference sequence). The CDR3 protein is CASSLGRDSTFYNSPLHF. CDR3 coding DNA: TGTGCCAGCAGTTTGGGGAGGGATAGTACCTTCTATAATTCACCCCTCCACTTT.

This chain connects TRBV18 to TRBJ2-5, with 7 bases matching TRBD2. V lost 3 bases to trimming and J lost 5 bases; unmatched junction nucleotides: 3. This CDR3 has 13 residues. Germline assignment: CDR1 KGHSH and CDR2 LQKENI. CDR3 sequence: CASSPSGLETQYF. The CDR3 DNA reads as TGTGCCAGCTCACCTAGCGGGCTTGAGACCCAGTACTTC.

The chain carries TRBV23-1 and TRBJ2-2; possible D gene TRBD1, 6 bases. TRBV23-1 belongs to the ORF category, with a function that is uncertain. The CDR3 is 15 amino acids. Trimming pared 8 bases from V and 4 bases from J, leaving 17 bases between. The CDR3 nucleotides are TGCGCCAGCGGGGTACAGGGTCGCGGCACCGGGGAGCTGTTTTTT. Translation: CASGVQGRGTGELFF.

The V call is TRBV14, the J call TRBJ2-1, with D perhaps TRBD1 (6 bases). CDR1 and CDR2 (germline): SGHDN, FVKESK. The CDR3 has 16 amino acids. The V end was cut by 7 bases, the J end by 0 bases, with 16 bases between. CDR3 in amino acids: CASTSLGASSYNEQFF. CDR3 nucleotides: TGTGCCAGCACCTCGTTGGGGGCCAGCTCCTACAATGAGCAGTTCTTC.